This TCR beta chain was profiled in a study of OX40 agonist ivuxolimab in advanced cancers. Regarding the study as a whole: Expanded clones were, on average, more numerous in CD8+ T cells than in CD4+.

V lost 7 bases to trimming and J lost 5 bases, with 21 bases between them. There are 16 residues in the CDR3. The germline V gene has CDR1 WNHNN and CDR2 SYGVQD (reference sequence). Generated by immunoSEQ multiplex PCR, the TCRdb table keeps only in-frame clones and is missing some. The table lists approximately 80,000 clones, approximately 89% of them singletons. With regard to this clone: Its antigen is not known.

J is TRBJ2-1 and V is TRBV10-1, with D maybe TRBD1 (6 bases). The TCR sequence derives from an adult with an advanced solid tumor such as melanoma, head and neck, liver or kidney cancer. Sample: CD4+ or CD8+ T cells sorted from blood, taken in a trial of the OX40 agonist ivuxolimab. Written as DNA, the CDR3 is TGCGCCAGCAATGGGGCCGGGGACACAATACACAATGAGCAGTTCTTC. It translates to CASNGAGDTIHNEQFF.